The following is a TCR beta chain sequence with its context. V was clipped by 4 bases and J by 5 bases; unmatched bases: 13. Germline CDR1 and CDR2: SGHRS and YFSETQ. The CDR3 covers 17 residues. This sample is part of a study of blood T cell repertoires in COVID-19. Study-wide context: Specimens from acute and convalescent COVID-19 originated in the United States, Italy and Spain.

The assay was immunoSEQ multiplex PCR, and TCRdb's table has in-frame clones only and misses some. This table holds approximately 150,000 clones, around 81% found once. The genes are TRBV5-1 and TRBJ2-7; 12 nucleotides match TRBD1. Sequenced sample: peripheral blood. The TCR was taken from a woman between 50 and 59 years old with acute or convalescent COVID-19. The CDR3 here is CASSKGPGQGAMDEQYF. The CDR3 DNA sequence: TGCGCCAGCAGCAAGGGTCCGGGACAGGGGGCGATGGACGAGCAGTACTTC. Using reference TRBV5-1 and TRBJ2-7 for the parts outside the CDR3, the full variable domain is KAGVTQTPRYLIKTRGQQVTLSCSPISGHRSVSWYQQTPGQGLQFLFEYFSETQRNKGNFPGRFSGRQFSNSRSEMNVSTLELGDSALYLCASSKGPGQGAMDEQYFGPGTRLTVT.